The present entry profiles one TCR beta chain with its context. These data originate in a study of Ad26.COV2.S vaccination and SARS-CoV-2 variants. Treatment reported: 19 received Ad26.COV2.S at low or high dose, single or two shots; roughly 5 received placebo; per-sample allocation not given. At day 63 after the first vaccine or placebo injection, samples were drawn. Only in-frame clones appear in the TCRdb table, and some are missing; sequencing was by immunoSEQ multiplex PCR. Of about 250,000 clones listed, roughly 85% were seen once; the top ten hold about 2.7%. The V segment lost 3 bases and the J segment 3 bases; nucleotides outside the gene matches: 5. The CDR3 extends over 15 amino acids. Germline CDR1 is SEHNR and CDR2 is FQNEAQ (reference sequence).

The chain joins TRBV7-9 to TRBJ1-2, with 9 nucleotides matching TRBD1. The sequences come from peripheral blood, collected in a trial of Ad26.COV2.S vaccine versus placebo. This sequence was found in a person between 18 and 65 years old who received the Ad26.COV2.S COVID-19 vaccine or a placebo. CDR3 nucleotides: TGTGCCAGCAGCTTCGGACAGGGGAGAGACTATGGCTACACCTTC. The encoded protein is CASSFGQGRDYGYTF.